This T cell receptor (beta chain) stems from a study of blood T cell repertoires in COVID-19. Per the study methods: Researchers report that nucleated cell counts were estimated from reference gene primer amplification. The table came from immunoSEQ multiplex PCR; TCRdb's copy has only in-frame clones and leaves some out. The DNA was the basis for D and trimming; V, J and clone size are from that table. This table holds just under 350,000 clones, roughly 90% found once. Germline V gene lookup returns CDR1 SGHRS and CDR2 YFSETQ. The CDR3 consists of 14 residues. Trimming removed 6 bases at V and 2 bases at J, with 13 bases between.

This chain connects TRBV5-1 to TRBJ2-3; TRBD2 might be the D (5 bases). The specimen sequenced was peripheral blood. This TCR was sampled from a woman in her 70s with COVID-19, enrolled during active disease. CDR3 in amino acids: CASTPSGTTDTQYF. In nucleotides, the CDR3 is TGCGCCAGCACTCCGAGCGGTACCACAGATACGCAGTATTTT.